This T cell receptor beta chain was sequenced for a study of cytomegalovirus exposure and HLA in healthy donors. This table comes from immunoSEQ multiplex PCR, and its TCRdb copy is limited to in-frame clones, with some not included. The table has 250,000 to 400,000 clones, nearly 90% seen once. Worth noting for this clone: Its matching antigen is unknown.

CDR1 and CDR2 (germline): LNHDA, SQIVND (reference sequence). The CDR3 consists of 17 residues. Losses at the gene ends were 7 bases for V and 3 bases for J; bases not matched to a gene: 15. General study findings and limits: Generally TCR sequences proved uncommon, though certain public TCRs appeared in numerous donors.

This chain links TRBV19 with TRBJ2-7, with 10 bases aligning to TRBD1. Input material: PBMCs. This sequence originates from a man aged 25 to 40 in good health and CMV-seronegative. The CDR3 region is CASTPRKGQGQDYEQYF. CDR3 DNA sequence: TGTGCCAGTACCCCCCGTAAGGGACAGGGGCAGGACTACGAGCAGTACTTC.